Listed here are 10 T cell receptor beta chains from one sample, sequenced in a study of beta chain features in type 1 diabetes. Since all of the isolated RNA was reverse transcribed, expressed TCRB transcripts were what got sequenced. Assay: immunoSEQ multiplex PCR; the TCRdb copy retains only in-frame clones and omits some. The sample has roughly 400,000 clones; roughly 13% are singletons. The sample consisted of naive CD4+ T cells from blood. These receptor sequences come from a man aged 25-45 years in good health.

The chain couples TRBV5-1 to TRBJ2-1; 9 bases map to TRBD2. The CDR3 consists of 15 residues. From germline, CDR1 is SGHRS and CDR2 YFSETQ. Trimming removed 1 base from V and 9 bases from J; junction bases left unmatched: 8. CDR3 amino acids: CASSLSAGGTGEQFF. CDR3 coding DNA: TGCGCCAGCAGCTTGTCGGCGGGAGGGACGGGTGAGCAGTTCTTC. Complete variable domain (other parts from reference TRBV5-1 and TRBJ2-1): KAGVTQTPRYLIKTRGQQVTLSCSPISGHRSVSWYQQTPGQGLQFLFEYFSETQRNKGNFPGRFSGRQFSNSRSEMNVSTLELGDSALYLCASSLSAGGTGEQFFGPGTRLTVL.

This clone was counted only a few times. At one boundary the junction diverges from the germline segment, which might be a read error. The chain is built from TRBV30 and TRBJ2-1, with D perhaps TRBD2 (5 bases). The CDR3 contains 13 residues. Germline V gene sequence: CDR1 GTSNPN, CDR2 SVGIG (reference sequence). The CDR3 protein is CAGRGGSYNEQFF. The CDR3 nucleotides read TGTGCCGGGAGAGGCGGTTCCTACAATGAGCAGTTCTTC.

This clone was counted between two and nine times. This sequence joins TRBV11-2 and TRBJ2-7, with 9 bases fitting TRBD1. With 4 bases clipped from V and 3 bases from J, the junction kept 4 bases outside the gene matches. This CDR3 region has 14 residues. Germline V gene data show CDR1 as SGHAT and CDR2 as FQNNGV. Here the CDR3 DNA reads TGTGCCAGCAGCTCCGGGACAGGGTTCTACGAGCAGTACTTC. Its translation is CASSSGTGFYEQYF.

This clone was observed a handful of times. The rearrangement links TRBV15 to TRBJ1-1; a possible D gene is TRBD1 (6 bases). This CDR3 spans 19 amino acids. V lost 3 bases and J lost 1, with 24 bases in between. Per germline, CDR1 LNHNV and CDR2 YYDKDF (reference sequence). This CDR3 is CATSSRVGPGVYPNTEAFF. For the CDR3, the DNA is TGTGCCACCAGCAGTCGAGTGGGTCCAGGGGTCTATCCGAACACTGAAGCTTTCTTT.

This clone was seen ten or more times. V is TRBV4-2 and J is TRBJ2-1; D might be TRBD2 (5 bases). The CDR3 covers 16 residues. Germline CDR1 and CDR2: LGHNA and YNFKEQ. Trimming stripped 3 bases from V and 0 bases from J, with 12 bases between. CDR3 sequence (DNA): TGTGCCAGCAGCCAGAGCGGCCGTAGCTCCTACAATGAGCAGTTCTTC. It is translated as CASSQSGRSSYNEQFF.

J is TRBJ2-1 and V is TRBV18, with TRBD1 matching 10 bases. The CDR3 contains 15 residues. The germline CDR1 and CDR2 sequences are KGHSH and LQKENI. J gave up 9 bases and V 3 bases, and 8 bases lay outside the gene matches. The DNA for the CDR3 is TGTGCCAGCTCACCCCGGGACAGGGGTTTCCCTGAGCAGTTCTTC. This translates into CASSPRDRGFPEQFF.

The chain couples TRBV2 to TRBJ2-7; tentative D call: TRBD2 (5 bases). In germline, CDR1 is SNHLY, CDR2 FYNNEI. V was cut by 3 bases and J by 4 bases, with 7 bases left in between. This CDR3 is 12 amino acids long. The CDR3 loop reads CASSDSGYEQYV. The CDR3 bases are TGTGCCAGCAGTGACTCGGGATACGAGCAGTACGTC.

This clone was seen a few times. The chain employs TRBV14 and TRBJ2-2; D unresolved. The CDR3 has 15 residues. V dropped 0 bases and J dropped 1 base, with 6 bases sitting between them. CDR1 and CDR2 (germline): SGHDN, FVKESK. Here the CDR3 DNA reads TGTGCCAGCAGCCAAGACCCCGGGAACACCGGGGAGCTGTTTTTT. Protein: CASSQDPGNTGELFF.

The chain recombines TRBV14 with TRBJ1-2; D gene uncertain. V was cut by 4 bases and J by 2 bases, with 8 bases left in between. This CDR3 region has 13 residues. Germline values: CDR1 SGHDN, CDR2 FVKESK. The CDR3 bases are TGTGCCAGCAGCCCCGTGTGGAACTATGGCTACACCTTC. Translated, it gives CASSPVWNYGYTF.

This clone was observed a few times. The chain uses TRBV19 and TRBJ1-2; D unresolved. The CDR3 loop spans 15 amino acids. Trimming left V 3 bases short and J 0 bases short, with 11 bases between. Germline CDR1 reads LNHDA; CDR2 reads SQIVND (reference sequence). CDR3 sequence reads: CASSMWASPNYGYTF. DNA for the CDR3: TGTGCCAGTAGTATGTGGGCCAGTCCTAACTATGGCTACACCTTC.